A single sample is the source of the 3 T cell receptor beta chains below, sequenced in a study of blood T cell repertoires in COVID-19. Clones were sequenced by immunoSEQ multiplex PCR, and TCRdb holds only the in-frame ones, with some missing. This table holds 45,000 to 65,000 clones, about 87% found once. The sequenced sample was peripheral blood. These receptors were collected from a human donor in a cohort sampled during active COVID-19.

The chain joins TRBV29-1 to TRBJ1-3, with D hard to call. The length of the CDR3 is 13 residues. CDR1 and CDR2 (germline): SQVTM, ANQGSEA. Trimming removed 6 bases from V and 2 bases from J, with 11 bases in between. The CDR3 sequence: CSVPSLAGNTIYF. The DNA for the CDR3 is TGCAGCGTCCCGAGTCTAGCTGGAAACACCATATATTTT.

The sample holds one count of this clone. This rearrangement joins TRBV6-5 to TRBJ2-5; 10 positions agree with TRBD2. V was pared by 2 bases and J by 5 bases, with 5 bases of the junction left unmatched. Germline CDR1 and CDR2: MNHEY and SVGAGI. The CDR3 contains 15 residues. The CDR3 loop is CASSYGLAGVETQYF. Here the CDR3 DNA reads TGTGCCAGCAGTTACGGGCTAGCGGGGGTTGAGACCCAGTACTTC.

V usage is TRBV6-6 and J usage is TRBJ2-5; the match to TRBD1 covers 10 bases. The CDR3 contains 15 residues. Germline V gene lookup returns CDR1 MNHNY and CDR2 SVGAGI (reference sequence). The V and J ends lost 5 bases and 5 bases, in that order; junction bases with no gene match: 8. In DNA, the CDR3 is TGTGCCAGCAGTAACCGGGACAGGGGTCAGGAGACCCAGTACTTC. Translated, it gives CASSNRDRGQETQYF.